This T cell receptor (beta chain) appears in the sequencing data of a study of shared clonotypes between healthy human individuals. The method was immunoSEQ multiplex PCR; TCRdb's version includes in-frame clones alone and lacks a portion of them. This sample carries 490,000 or so clones, approximately 80% of them seen once, and the ten largest clones take roughly 13%. Source material: PBMCs. The receptor was derived from a woman between 40 and 50 years old in good health. Some clones in this sample may be carry-over from other donors' samples.

CDR3 sequence: CASSRTPGGQETQYF. The CDR3 DNA reads as TGTGCCAGCTCACGGACACCAGGGGGCCAAGAGACCCAGTACTTC. This chain connects TRBV18 to TRBJ2-5, with 7 bases identical to TRBD1. The CDR3 sequence is 15 residues long. The V and J ends lost 4 bases and 1 base, in that order; junction bases with no gene match: 6. Germline-derived CDR1 and CDR2 are KGHSH and LQKENI.